Below, one T cell receptor (beta chain) is given with its context. Antigen specificity is unknown. This record comes from a study of T cells in severe cutaneous drug reactions. Study in general: A European registry, Taiwan and Thailand supplied patients during about 2010 to 2019. Enrollment required a probable or definite RegiSCAR diagnosis of SJS/TEN or DRESS.

The patients sequenced had a carbamazepine-induced Stevens-Johnson syndrome or toxic epidermal necrolysis reaction. Study-wide findings and caveats: One public TCRbeta CDR3 appeared in all seven blister samples, averaging about 15%.

TCR subtype-specific primers in iRepertoire multiplex PCR prepared libraries for bulk and single-cell sequencing. No DNA is given; TCRdb re-called the multiplex PCR reads and lists each CDR3 protein once. This repertoire includes 1,000 to 1,500 distinct CDR3 sequences. Germline V lookup: CDR1 SGHTA, CDR2 FQGTGA. This CDR3 has 14 amino acids. Sequenced sample: cells from a skin blister. The clonotype comes from a human donor with Stevens-Johnson syndrome, a severe cutaneous drug reaction. The chain links TRBV7-3 to TRBJ2-5; absent DNA, TCRdb's TRBD1 call cannot be checked. The CDR3 loop reads CASSLTGGQETQYF.